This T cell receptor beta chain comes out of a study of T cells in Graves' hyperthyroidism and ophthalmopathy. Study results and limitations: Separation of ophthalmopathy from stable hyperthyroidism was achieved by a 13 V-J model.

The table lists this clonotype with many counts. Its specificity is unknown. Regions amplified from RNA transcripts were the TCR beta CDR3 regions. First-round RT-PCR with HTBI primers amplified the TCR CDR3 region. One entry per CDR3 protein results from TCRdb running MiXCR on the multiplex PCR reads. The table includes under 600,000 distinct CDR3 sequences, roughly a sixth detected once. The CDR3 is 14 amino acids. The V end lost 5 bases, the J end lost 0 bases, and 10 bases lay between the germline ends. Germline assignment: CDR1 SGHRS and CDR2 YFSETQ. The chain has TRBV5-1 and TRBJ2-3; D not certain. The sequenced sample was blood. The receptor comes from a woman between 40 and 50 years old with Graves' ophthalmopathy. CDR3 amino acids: CASSTRSSTDTQYF. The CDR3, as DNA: TGCGCCAGCAGTACCCGGTCGAGCACAGATACGCAGTATTTT.